A single sample is the source of the 24 T cell receptor beta chains below, sequenced in a study of long-term antiretroviral therapy in people with HIV. An immunoSEQ assay, version v3.0, was performed at survey level. TCRdb's table, derived via immunoSEQ multiplex PCR, lists solely in-frame clones and lacks some. The sample yields about 7,200 clones, about 70% seen once. The source was unsorted PBMCs, collected about 0.9 years before starting antiretroviral therapy. The receptors shown here come from a man aged 35 to 55 with HIV.

The genes are TRBV28 and TRBJ1-6, with D unclear. The CDR3 length is 14 residues. Deletions cut 6 bases from V and 7 bases from J, with 13 bases between. Per the germline V gene, CDR1 is MDHEN and CDR2 is SYDVKM. The CDR3 loop is CASSLGSPNSPLHF. The DNA for the CDR3 is TGTGCCAGCAGCTTGGGCTCCCCCAATTCACCCCTCCACTTT.

The CDR3 here is CATSAYNEQFF. DNA of the CDR3: TGTGCCACCAGCGCATACAATGAGCAGTTCTTC. The chain combines TRBV15 with TRBJ2-1; no clear D gene. The CDR3 has 11 residues. V was trimmed by 5 bases and J by 4 bases, leaving 3 bases between them. In germline, CDR1 is LNHNV, CDR2 YYDKDF (reference sequence).

This chain connects TRBV30 to TRBJ1-2; 9 bases are shared with TRBD1. This CDR3 has 17 amino acids. Per germline, CDR1 GTSNPN and CDR2 SVGIG (reference sequence). Unmatched junction bases numbered 12, after V lost 2 bases and J lost 2 bases. CDR3 in DNA: TGTGCCTGGAGTCGTCCCACCCCCGGGACAGGGAACTATGGCTACACCTTC. Amino acid sequence: CAWSRPTPGTGNYGYTF.

J is TRBJ2-7 and V is TRBV10-3, with D tentatively TRBD1 or TRBD2 (6 bases each). The length of the CDR3 is 12 residues. Trimming took 5 bases from V and 9 from J, leaving 14 bases between them. Germline V gene data show CDR1 as ENHRY and CDR2 as SYGVKD. The CDR3 DNA follows: TGTGCCATCAGTCCTTCCGGGGGCAGGCAGTACTTC. Translating it yields CAISPSGGRQYF.

The V and J genes are TRBV29-1 and TRBJ1-1; D is ambiguous. CDR3 length: 16 amino acids. Trimming shortened V by 0 bases and J by 1 base, and 15 bases separated the two germline ends. Germline loops: CDR1 SQVTM, CDR2 ANQGSEA. The chain's CDR3 is CSVEDKWEHPNTEAFF. As DNA, the CDR3 is TGCAGCGTTGAAGATAAGTGGGAACACCCGAACACTGAAGCTTTCTTT.

The V and J genes are TRBV28 and TRBJ2-7; possibly TRBD2 for D (5 bases). The CDR3 sequence is 13 residues long. Germline CDR1 MDHEN, CDR2 SYDVKM. V was cut by 7 bases and J by 2 bases, with 12 bases left in between. The CDR3 coding sequence is TGTGCCAGCACTCTGACGGGGACCTACGAGCAGTACTTC. Protein product: CASTLTGTYEQYF.

The V and J genes are TRBV4-1 and TRBJ1-3; D remains unclear. This CDR3 region has 16 residues. The V end lost 0 bases, the J end lost 3 bases, and 12 bases lay between the germline ends. From germline, CDR1 is MGHRA and CDR2 YSYEKL. The CDR3 DNA reads TGCGCCAGCAGCCAAGAATTTAGCAGTGTTGGAAACACCATATATTTT. Encoded protein: CASSQEFSSVGNTIYF.

The J gene is TRBJ2-7, the V gene TRBV5-1; D possibly corresponds to TRBD2 (6 bases). The CDR3 has 14 residues. Germline V lookup: CDR1 SGHRS, CDR2 YFSETQ. The V gene lost 2 bases and the J gene lost 0 bases, with 9 bases spanning the gap. The CDR3 region has the DNA TGCGCCAGCAGCTTATCCGGGGGCTCCTACGAGCAGTACTTC. Its translation: CASSLSGGSYEQYF.

The rearrangement links TRBV5-1 to TRBJ2-7; TRBD1 matches at 9 bases. The CDR3 runs 14 residues. From germline, CDR1 is SGHRS and CDR2 YFSETQ. V shed 0 bases and J 4 bases; nucleotides not matched to a gene: 2. In nucleotides, the CDR3 is TGCGCCAGCAGCTTGGACGGACAGGGGTACGAGCAGTACTTC. This sequence encodes CASSLDGQGYEQYF.

In its sample, this clone was seen once. V usage is TRBV7-2 and J usage is TRBJ2-3; TRBD2 aligns across 7 bases. Per germline, CDR1 SGHTA and CDR2 FQGNSA. The length of the CDR3 is 17 residues. The ends lost 1 base at V and 0 bases at J; junction bases unmatched: 7. The CDR3 protein is CASSLGRSSGSTDTQYF. The CDR3 coding sequence is TGTGCCAGCAGCTTAGGCCGTTCTAGCGGTAGCACAGATACGCAGTATTTT.

The gene calls are TRBV4-1 and TRBJ2-7, with D perhaps matching TRBD1 or TRBD2 (5 bases each). In germline, CDR1 is MGHRA, CDR2 YSYEKL. The CDR3 has 13 residues. Trimming took off 4 bases at V and 0 bases at J, with 7 bases between the two ends. The CDR3 nucleotides are TGCGCCAGCAGCCCAGGGAGCTCCTACGAGCAGTACTTC. Translated: CASSPGSSYEQYF.

This clone was recorded only once. V gene TRBV4-1 combines with J gene TRBJ1-2; D call uncertain. Germline V gene data show CDR1 as MGHRA and CDR2 as YSYEKL. This CDR3 is 18 amino acids long. The germline V and J ends were trimmed by 1 base and 0 bases, with 18 bases remaining between them. CDR3 DNA sequence: TGCGCCAGCAGCCAAGCGTCTCTTTCGACGGATGCTAACTATGGCTACACCTTC. Translating it yields CASSQASLSTDANYGYTF.

The V call is TRBV7-2, the J call TRBJ2-7; D unresolved. CDR3 length: 15 residues. Germline-derived CDR1 and CDR2 are SGHTA and FQGNSA. Trimming removed 1 base from V and 2 bases from J, with 12 bases in between. CDR3 residues: CASSLGGAAAYEQYF. The CDR3 bases are TGTGCCAGCAGCTTAGGAGGAGCAGCAGCCTACGAGCAGTACTTC.

The chain combines TRBV4-1 with TRBJ2-2; unclear D gene. Germline V gene lookup returns CDR1 MGHRA and CDR2 YSYEKL. Trimming shortened V by 0 bases and J by 6 bases, and 5 bases separated the two germline ends. The CDR3 totals 13 residues. The CDR3 loop is CASSQEGPGELFF. DNA for the CDR3: TGCGCCAGCAGCCAAGAGGGTCCCGGGGAGCTGTTTTTT.

V usage is TRBV5-1 and J usage is TRBJ2-6; D gene ambiguous. V lost 2 bases and J lost 0, with 6 bases in between. The germline gives CDR1 SGHRS, CDR2 YFSETQ. CDR3 size: 15 residues. In DNA, the CDR3 is TGCGCCAGCAGCTTCGTCGGCTCTGGGGCCAACGTCCTGACTTTC. It encodes CASSFVGSGANVLTF.

This clone was seen more than once but under ten times. The chain joins TRBV6-5 to TRBJ1-6, with 10 bases aligning to TRBD1. In germline, CDR1 is MNHEY, CDR2 SVGAGI. Trimming removed 5 bases from V and 7 bases from J; junction bases left unmatched: 5. The CDR3 has 15 amino acids. This chain's CDR3 is CASSVDRGPNSPLHF. CDR3 in DNA: TGTGCCAGCAGTGTAGACAGGGGGCCAAATTCACCCCTCCACTTT.

This chain connects TRBV5-1 to TRBJ1-1; a possible D gene is TRBD1 (5 bases). V lost 1 base, J lost 1 base, and 8 bases lay in between. Germline V gene sequence: CDR1 SGHRS, CDR2 YFSETQ. The CDR3 extends over 14 amino acids. In nucleotides, the CDR3 is TGCGCCAGCAGCTTGCAGGGATCGAACACTGAAGCTTTCTTT. Protein: CASSLQGSNTEAFF.

V gene TRBV4-1 combines with J gene TRBJ2-3, with 7 nucleotides matching TRBD1. The CDR3 covers 15 residues. Germline assignment: CDR1 MGHRA and CDR2 YSYEKL. Trimming at V came to 4 bases and at J to 1 base, leaving 5 bases not matched to a gene. CDR3 residues: CASSLTGTGTDTQYF. The CDR3 region has the DNA TGCGCCAGCAGCCTCACCGGGACAGGCACAGATACGCAGTATTTT.

By share, this clone counts as medium-sized. The rearrangement uses TRBV14 and TRBJ1-2; 8 bases match TRBD1. This CDR3 has 16 amino acids. In germline, CDR1 is SGHDN, CDR2 FVKESK. V was clipped by 5 bases and J by 7 bases; unmatched bases: 15. The CDR3 loop reads CASSDLGQGAAGGYTF. The DNA of the CDR3 is TGTGCCAGCAGCGATCTAGGACAGGGAGCAGCCGGTGGCTACACCTTC.

The chain couples TRBV6-5 to TRBJ2-1; 11 positions match TRBD2. CDR1 and CDR2 from the germline V gene are MNHEY and SVGAGI. The length of the CDR3 is 15 residues. After removal of 7 bases from V and 2 bases from J, the junction contained 4 bases not matched to a gene. In nucleotides, the CDR3 is TGTGCCAGCAAATTAGCGGGGGGGACCTACAATGAGCAGTTCTTC. It is translated as CASKLAGGTYNEQFF.

The chain uses TRBV4-2 and TRBJ2-7; a weak D match, TRBD1 (6 bases). V lost 1 base and J 0 bases, leaving 13 bases between the germline ends. This CDR3 contains 16 residues. Germline values: CDR1 LGHNA, CDR2 YNFKEQ. The CDR3 coding sequence is TGTGCCAGCAGCCAAGCTGACCGGGACATCTCCTACGAGCAGTACTTC. Its translation is CASSQADRDISYEQYF.

The chain links TRBV10-2 to TRBJ2-3; D is unresolved. Deletions cut 0 bases from V and 4 bases from J, with 5 bases between. The CDR3 consists of 13 residues. Germline-derived CDR1 and CDR2 are WSHSY and SAAADI. CDR3 sequence reads: CASSESSADTQYF. The CDR3 coding sequence is TGCGCCAGCAGTGAGTCTAGTGCAGATACGCAGTATTTT.

This clone was picked up a small number of times. The CDR3 is CASRPRGGHGYTF. The CDR3 DNA is TGTGCCAGCAGGCCTCGGGGAGGCCATGGCTACACCTTC. The chain joins TRBV28 to TRBJ1-2; no clear D gene. The CDR3 totals 13 residues. With 6 bases removed from V and 6 bases from J, the gap between germline ends came to 14 bases. The V gene's germline CDR1 is MDHEN and CDR2 SYDVKM.

This chain links TRBV15 with TRBJ2-7; 10 nucleotides match TRBD1. Per germline, CDR1 LNHNV and CDR2 YYDKDF (reference sequence). This CDR3 region has 16 residues. Trimming cost V 6 bases and J 1 base; bases outside gene matches: 9. The CDR3 DNA reads TGTGCCACCAGGGCTGGGACAGGGGACATATCCTACGAGCAGTACTTC. It is translated as CATRAGTGDISYEQYF.